This T cell receptor beta chain was documented in a study of blood T cell repertoires in COVID-19. CDR1 is SGHTA, CDR2 FQGNSA, per germline. The CDR3 runs to 13 residues. V was clipped by 5 bases and J by 10 bases, with 15 bases between them. Clones were read by immunoSEQ multiplex PCR, and TCRdb kept only the in-frame ones, dropping some. The data contain under 200,000 clones, around 80% of them singletons. Sequencing was done on a sample of PBMCs or T cells enriched from blood (not recorded which). This chain uses TRBV7-2 with TRBJ2-1; D perhaps matches TRBD1 (6 bases). The TCR comes from a woman aged 70-85 years in a cohort exposed to, infected with or recovered from COVID-19 (not recorded which). The CDR3 DNA is TGTGCCAGCAGCCCCCCCAGGGGCGGGGAGCAGTTCTTC. Its translation: CASSPPRGGEQFF.